The present T cell receptor (beta chain) was sequenced within a study of T cell responses to AZD1222 COVID-19 vaccine. Across the study: Second-dose recipients at about 4 or about 12 weeks were treated as one pooled group. Study findings and constraints: Nearly half of spike-specific TCRs reportedly target unmutated variant regions. Repertoires were collected only later (after the peak T cell response had occurred).

Only in-frame clones appear in the TCRdb table, and some are missing; sequencing was by immunoSEQ multiplex PCR. The sample lists about 120,000 clones; about 91% were seen once. The V gene's germline CDR1 is MNHEY and CDR2 SVGAGI. The length of the CDR3 is 15 residues. V was pared by 0 bases and J by 1 base, with 7 bases between. As concerns this clone: Antigen unknown.

The sequences come from peripheral blood, collected on day 0 of AZD1222 vaccination. The chain joins TRBV6-5 to TRBJ1-5; D gene unclear. The origin of this receptor is an adult in good health. Here the CDR3 reads CASSYSGGSNQPQHF. The CDR3 DNA sequence: TGTGCCAGCAGTTACTCGGGAGGAAGCAATCAGCCCCAGCATTTT.